The sequence of this T cell receptor (beta chain) was determined in a study of T cells expressing NK-cell markers. Overall study: Sequenced donors, eight in total, included seven who were HCMV-seropositive and one who was seronegative. Study results and limitations: The share of CD8+ T cells held by dominant NKG2C+ clonotypes was about 1.0-7.5% in several donors. In four donors, these clonotypes also led the CD3+CD56-NKG2C+ fraction.

This CDR3 is 15 amino acids long. As concerns this clonotype: Its antigen remains unidentified.

In generating TCR beta cDNA, 5'RACE template switching with UMIs was used. Reanalyzing the 5' RACE reads, TCRdb keeps one entry per CDR3 protein, without DNA. This table lists 300,000 to 500,000 distinct CDR3 sequences. The sequence was collected from a woman between 50 and 59 years old in good health. The V call is TRBV12-3 or TRBV12-4, the J call TRBJ1-1; the TRBD1 assignment by TCRdb is unverifiable without DNA. The sample comprised blood T cells: a sorted CD56 or NKG2C T cell subset, CD4+ or CD8+ T cells, or bulk PBMC T cells (not recorded which). The CDR3 sequence is CASSLADRLNTEAFF.